This TCR beta chain emerged from a study of early T cells in non-severe SARS-CoV-2 infection. The sample holds many counts of this clonotype. TCRdb recomputed calls from the 5' RACE reads with MiXCR, one row per CDR3 protein. In the table there are tens of thousands of distinct CDR3 sequences, around 6.8% of which are singletons. The V end was cut by 0 bases, the J end by 4 bases, with 4 bases between. CDR1 is SGHKS, CDR2 YYEKEE, per germline (reference sequence). The CDR3 has 12 amino acids. V gene TRBV5-5 combines with J gene TRBJ1-2; D gene ambiguous. Source material: whole blood. The source of this sequence is an adult who was a healthcare worker with PCR-confirmed SARS-CoV-2 infection or an uninfected control (not recorded which). The CDR3 here is CASSLGSYGYTF. The CDR3, as DNA: TGTGCCAGCAGCTTGGGCAGCTATGGCTACACCTTC.